Shown below are 6 T cell receptor beta chains from a single sample sequenced in a study of regulatory T cells in long-lasting Graves disease. Time point denoted: newly diagnosed GD, antithyroid drugs for less than 3 months. PBMC RNA was the source of the TCR library. In building TCR beta libraries, iRepertoire HTBI primers were used together with Arm-PCR of CDR3 regions. TCRdb reanalysed the multiplex PCR reads using MiXCR and keeps one entry per CDR3 protein. This sample has about 540,000 distinct CDR3 sequences, with approximately 13% found just once. This sample was also put to use in a study of T cells in Graves' hyperthyroidism and ophthalmopathy.

The sample here was peripheral blood mononuclear cells (PBMCs), taken at new diagnosis, from a patient treated with antithyroid drugs. All receptors derive from a young man with Graves disease.

This chain joins TRBV29-1 and TRBJ2-2; no firm D call. The CDR3 covers 17 residues. V was pared by 0 bases and J by 2 bases, with 16 bases between. Germline-derived CDR1 and CDR2 are SQVTM and ANQGSEA. CDR3 sequence (DNA): TGCAGCGTTGAAGAGTCCACCGTTTACTTAAACACCGGGGAGCTGTTTTTT. Amino acid sequence: CSVEESTVYLNTGELFF.

This clonotype was observed a few times. CDR3 protein: CSARDPTGSSTDTQYF. The CDR3 bases are TGCAGTGCTAGAGATCCCACAGGGTCTAGCACAGATACGCAGTATTTT. This chain joins TRBV20-1 and TRBJ2-3, with D perhaps matching TRBD1 (6 bases). V was cut by 0 bases and J by 0 bases, with 13 bases left in between. The CDR3 contains 16 residues. CDR1 DFQATT and CDR2 SNEGSKA come from the germline V gene (reference sequence).

V gene TRBV20-1 combines with J gene TRBJ2-3; TRBD2 aligns across 14 bases. V lost 0 bases and J lost 7; bases outside the gene matches: 12. The CDR3 has 18 residues. The germline V gene encodes CDR1 DFQATT and CDR2 SNEGSKA (reference sequence). The CDR3 loop reads CSARDSWTSGRRSHTQYF. The DNA for the CDR3 is TGCAGTGCTAGAGATAGTTGGACTAGCGGGAGGAGGAGCCATACGCAGTATTTT.

The genes are TRBV30 and TRBJ1-5; 8 bases are a match to TRBD1. V was pared by 7 bases and J by 9 bases, with 8 bases of the junction left unmatched. CDR1 is GTSNPN and CDR2 is SVGIG in the germline V gene (reference sequence). The CDR3 has 12 amino acids. CDR3 in amino acids: CASDREGLPQHF. The CDR3 DNA is TGTGCCTCGGACAGGGAGGGACTGCCCCAGCATTTT.

The rearrangement joins TRBV9 to TRBJ1-6; 8 bases align to TRBD1. V lost 0 bases and J lost 8; bases outside the gene matches: 7. Germline V CDR1 and CDR2: SGDLS, YYNGEE. The CDR3 has 16 residues. CDR3 nucleotides: TGTGCCAGCAGCGTAGATGGGGACAGGTCCTATTCACCCCTCCACTTT. It translates to CASSVDGDRSYSPLHF.

This clonotype appeared many times. This chain uses TRBV29-1 with TRBJ2-7; 8 bases match TRBD1. The CDR3 is made up of 14 amino acids. The J segment lost 3 bases and the V segment lost 4 bases, leaving 8 bases of the junction unmatched. CDR1 and CDR2 from the germline V gene are SQVTM and ANQGSEA. The CDR3 nucleotides are TGCAGCGTTGTTAGCGACAGGGGACTCTACGAGCAGTACTTC. It translates to CSVVSDRGLYEQYF.